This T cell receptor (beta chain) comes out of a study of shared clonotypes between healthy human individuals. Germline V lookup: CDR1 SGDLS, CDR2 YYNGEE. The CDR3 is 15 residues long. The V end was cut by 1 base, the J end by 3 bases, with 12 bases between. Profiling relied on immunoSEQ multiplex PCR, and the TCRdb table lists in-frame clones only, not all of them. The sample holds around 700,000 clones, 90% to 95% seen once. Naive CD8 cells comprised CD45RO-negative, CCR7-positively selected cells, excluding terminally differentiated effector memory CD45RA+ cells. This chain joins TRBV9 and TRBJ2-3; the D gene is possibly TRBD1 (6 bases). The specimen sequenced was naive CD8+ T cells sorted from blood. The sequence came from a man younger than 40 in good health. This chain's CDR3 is CASSVQGFVTDTQYF. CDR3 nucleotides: TGTGCCAGCAGCGTACAGGGGTTTGTTACAGATACGCAGTATTTT.